Listed here is a single T cell receptor (beta chain). These data are taken from a study of blood T cell repertoires in COVID-19. Across the study: Sites in the United States, Italy and Spain provided acute and convalescent COVID-19 samples. T cells, B-cell-depleted T cells, or PBMCs provided the cDNA or gDNA that served as material.

Original methodology: Amplification of reference gene primers was used by the study to estimate nucleated cell counts. TCRdb keeps only in-frame clones here, not all; method: immunoSEQ multiplex PCR. V and J calls and clone size follow that table, whereas D and trimming were derived from the DNA. This repertoire shows almost 250,000 clones, about nine tenths found once; its top ten account for about 1.7%. Per the germline V gene, CDR1 is MRHNA and CDR2 is SNTAGT. V lost 3 bases to trimming and J lost 6 bases, with 7 bases between them. The CDR3 runs 12 residues. Sequenced material: peripheral blood. V is TRBV6-4 and J is TRBJ2-3; TRBD2 is a possible D gene (5 bases). This TCR derives from an older woman who had recovered from COVID-19. The CDR3: CASSDRRDTQYF. The CDR3 bases are TGTGCCAGCAGTGATAGGAGGGATACGCAGTATTTT.